Below are 3 T cell receptor beta chains sequenced from a single sample in a study of long-term antiretroviral therapy in people with HIV. The libraries were made with immunoSEQ v3.0 at survey level. Produced via immunoSEQ multiplex PCR; TCRdb's table is partial and in-frame only. The sample holds approximately 21,000 clones; approximately 84% are singletons and the top ten take about 4.5%. The input for sequencing was unsorted PBMCs, taken 5.9 years after starting antiretroviral therapy. These receptors all come from a man aged 25-45 years with HIV.

In its sample, this clone was seen a few times. The J gene is TRBJ2-7, the V gene TRBV7-6; D unclear. V dropped 5 bases and J dropped 6 bases, with 8 bases sitting between them. Per germline, CDR1 SGHVS and CDR2 FNYEAQ. The CDR3 runs to 11 residues. CDR3 amino acids: CASSAAVEQYF. As DNA, the CDR3 is TGTGCCAGCAGCGCGGCAGTCGAGCAGTACTTC.

The chain uses TRBV19 and TRBJ2-5, with D maybe TRBD1 (6 bases). Trimming stripped 3 bases from V and 6 bases from J, with 14 bases between. Germline lookup yields CDR1 LNHDA and CDR2 SQIVND (reference sequence). This CDR3 has 14 amino acids. CDR3 nucleotides: TGTGCCAGTAGTATGATGACAGGCTCCCAGACCCAGTACTTC. Protein sequence: CASSMMTGSQTQYF.

This rearrangement joins TRBV10-3 to TRBJ1-1; 7 nucleotides align to TRBD1. The CDR3 extends over 14 amino acids. Germline-derived CDR1 and CDR2 are ENHRY and SYGVKD. J was trimmed by 4 bases and V by 7 bases; bases with no gene match: 9. The CDR3 is CAITTTGRGTEAFF. The CDR3, as DNA: TGTGCCATCACCACGACAGGGCGGGGCACTGAAGCTTTCTTT.